The 20 T cell receptor beta chains in this list originate from one sample, sequenced in a study of T-cell reconstitution after alpha-beta-depleted transplantation in children. It was with unique molecular identifiers that the TCRbeta library was prepared. Each CDR3 protein is one row after TCRdb ran MiXCR on the PCR reads. The sample contains 750,000 to 950,000 distinct CDR3 sequences, under 20% of which appear only once. Sequenced here: PBMCs, mostly from graft donor cells, sampled 360 days after TCRalphabeta/CD19-depleted stem cell transplant. All receptors derive from a male patient between 5 and 17 years old who had a stem cell transplant for acute lymphoblastic leukemia, so the T cells may come from the graft donor.

A few counts support this clonotype. This chain connects TRBV24-1 to TRBJ2-5, with D uncertain. Germline CDR1 reads KGHDR; CDR2 reads SFDVKD. The CDR3 has 12 amino acids. Between the trimmed V and J ends, which lost 5 bases and 5 bases, there was a span of 8 bases. DNA of the CDR3: TGTGCCACCAGTGGCTTCAGCGAGACCCAGTACTTC. It codes for CATSGFSETQYF.

V is TRBV5-1 and J is TRBJ2-7, with D unresolved. Trimming cost V 0 bases and J 1 base, with 11 bases left between them. This CDR3 is 15 amino acids long. Looked up from germline, CDR1 is SGHRS and CDR2 is YFSETQ. The CDR3 region has the DNA TGCGCCAGCAGCTTGGACCAGGTTGGGTCCTACGAGCAGTACTTC. Its translation is CASSLDQVGSYEQYF.

The table lists this clonotype with a few counts. The genes are TRBV4-2 and TRBJ2-7; 8 bases line up with TRBD2. With V trimmed by 0 bases and J by 5 bases, 9 bases remained unmatched. The CDR3 extends over 16 amino acids. Germline V gene lookup returns CDR1 LGHNA and CDR2 YNFKEQ. CDR3 in amino acids: CASSQEGRLAGNEQYF. The CDR3 DNA reads as TGTGCCAGCAGCCAAGAAGGTCGGCTAGCGGGCAACGAGCAGTACTTC.

This clonotype was detected only a few times. The J gene is TRBJ2-1, the V gene TRBV2, with TRBD1 matching 8 bases. Looked up from germline, CDR1 is SNHLY and CDR2 is FYNNEI. J was trimmed by 6 bases and V by 5 bases; bases with no gene match: 24. The CDR3 is made up of 20 amino acids. The CDR3 sequence is CASSRYRGEASWSVSNEQFF. As DNA, the CDR3 is TGTGCCAGCAGTCGGTACAGGGGGGAAGCATCGTGGTCCGTTTCCAATGAGCAGTTCTTC. Supplemented by reference TRBV2 and TRBJ2-1, the full variable domain reads EPEVTQTPSHQVTQMGQEVILRCVPISNHLYFYWYRQILGQKVEFLVSFYNNEISEKSEIFDDQFSVERPDGSNFTLKIRSTKLEDSAMYFCASSRYRGEASWSVSNEQFFGPGTRLTVL.

V gene TRBV20-1 combines with J gene TRBJ2-1; 8 positions agree with TRBD2. J was trimmed by 0 bases and V by 3 bases; bases with no gene match: 4. The CDR3 is 15 amino acids. Germline V gene data show CDR1 as DFQATT and CDR2 as SNEGSKA (reference sequence). The CDR3 loop is CSASQREISYNEQFF. The CDR3 DNA reads TGCAGTGCTAGCCAGCGGGAGATCTCCTACAATGAGCAGTTCTTC.

The sample holds a few counts of this clonotype. The gene calls are TRBV15 and TRBJ1-3; no reliable D call. Trimming cost V 0 bases and J 0 bases, with 3 bases left between them. Germline V gene sequence: CDR1 LNHNV, CDR2 YYDKDF (reference sequence). The CDR3 totals 14 residues. The CDR3 is CATSRDLSGNTIYF. In DNA form, the CDR3 reads TGTGCCACCAGCAGAGATCTCTCTGGAAACACCATATATTTT.

This clonotype was recorded at least ten times. V usage is TRBV7-3 and J usage is TRBJ2-3, with 9 positions matching TRBD2. Germline-derived CDR1 and CDR2 are SGHTA and FQGTGA. J was trimmed by 3 bases and V by 5 bases; bases with no gene match: 6. CDR3 size: 15 residues. The CDR3 is CASSLGLASTDTQYF. In DNA form, the CDR3 reads TGTGCCAGCAGCCTCGGACTAGCGAGTACAGATACGCAGTATTTT.

This clonotype was detected only a few times. The rearrangement links TRBV7-2 to TRBJ2-3, with D hard to call. This CDR3 contains 15 residues. Trimming removed 2 bases from V and 2 bases from J, with 11 bases in between. CDR1 is SGHTA and CDR2 is FQGNSA in the germline V gene. Written as DNA, the CDR3 is TGTGCCAGCAGCTTACTTAGTTTTAACACAGATACGCAGTATTTT. It codes for CASSLLSFNTDTQYF.

This clonotype was detected a few times. The genes are TRBV18 and TRBJ2-7; D gene uncertain. The CDR3 sequence is 14 residues long. Germline CDR1 and CDR2: KGHSH and LQKENI. V lost 3 bases and J lost 4, with 13 bases in between. The DNA of the CDR3 is TGTGCCAGCTCACCGGCGGCACTACTTTACGAGCAGTACTTC. Translating it yields CASSPAALLYEQYF.

The V gene is TRBV5-1, the J gene TRBJ2-2, with D perhaps matching TRBD1 (5 bases). V gave up 0 bases and J gave up 0 bases, with 18 bases separating them. This CDR3 is 19 amino acids long. Germline values: CDR1 SGHRS, CDR2 YFSETQ. The CDR3 DNA reads TGCGCCAGCAGCTTGGCCGTTTTATATGGCAGGGCGAACACCGGGGAGCTGTTTTTT. Amino acid sequence: CASSLAVLYGRANTGELFF.

V is TRBV20-1 and J is TRBJ2-7, with TRBD1 matching 9 bases. Trimming cost V 0 bases and J 3 bases; bases outside gene matches: 3. The CDR3 runs 14 residues. The germline V gene encodes CDR1 DFQATT and CDR2 SNEGSKA (reference sequence). The CDR3 nucleotides are TGCAGTGCTAGAGATTCGACAGGGGGCTACGAGCAGTACTTC. Its protein product is CSARDSTGGYEQYF.

V gene TRBV6-1 combines with J gene TRBJ1-2; D perhaps matches TRBD1 (6 bases). The germline V and J ends were trimmed by 7 bases and 0 bases, with 12 bases remaining between them. This CDR3 is 14 amino acids long. Germline V gives CDR1 MNHNS, CDR2 SASEGT. As DNA, the CDR3 is TGTGCCAGCACACGGGACACCACTAACTATGGCTACACCTTC. It translates to CASTRDTTNYGYTF.

This clonotype was seen more than once but under ten times. V gene TRBV10-3 combines with J gene TRBJ2-1; 7 bases are a match to TRBD2. CDR3 length equals 15 residues. Per germline, CDR1 ENHRY and CDR2 SYGVKD. V shed 8 bases and J 5 bases; nucleotides not matched to a gene: 12. CDR3 in DNA: TGTGCCATCTCGGATGGAGCGGGGAAGAACAATGAGCAGTTCTTC. Protein product: CAISDGAGKNNEQFF.

This clonotype showed up many times. The rearrangement links TRBV28 to TRBJ1-1, with D uncertain. In germline, CDR1 is MDHEN, CDR2 SYDVKM. V lost 2 bases to trimming and J lost 2 bases, with 12 bases between them. The CDR3 runs 15 residues. The CDR3 reads CASSLPRTTNTEAFF. CDR3 DNA: TGTGCCAGCAGTTTACCTCGGACCACTAACACTGAAGCTTTCTTT.

V gene TRBV16 combines with J gene TRBJ2-7; D is ambiguous. V lost 11 bases, J lost 5 bases, and 22 bases lay in between. The CDR3 contains 14 residues. The germline gives CDR1 KGHSY, CDR2 FQNENV. The CDR3 reads CAGRWASKGHEQYF. DNA for the CDR3: TGTGCCGGTAGGTGGGCCTCGAAAGGGCACGAGCAGTACTTC. Combining the CDR3 with reference TRBV16 and TRBJ2-7 gives the whole variable domain GEEVAQTPKHLVRGEGQKAKLYCAPIKGHSYVFWYQQVLKNEFKFLISFQNENVFDETGMPKERFSAKCLPNSPCSLEIQATKLEDSAVYFCAGRWASKGHEQYFGPGTRLTVT.

The gene calls are TRBV5-1 and TRBJ2-5, with a weak D call TRBD1 (6 bases). Germline CDR1 SGHRS, CDR2 YFSETQ. The CDR3 consists of 15 residues. Trimming cost V 0 bases and J 4 bases, with 13 bases left between them. The DNA of the CDR3 is TGCGCCAGCAGCTTGGCCAAGTCCAGGGGAGAGACCCAGTACTTC. Its translation is CASSLAKSRGETQYF.

The chain recombines TRBV6-4 with TRBJ2-1; 12 nucleotides align to TRBD2. V was clipped by 6 bases and J by 1 base; unmatched bases: 13. CDR1 and CDR2 from the germline V gene are MRHNA and SNTAGT. The CDR3 is made up of 19 amino acids. Here the CDR3 reads CASSQGLAGGVWSYNEQFF. The CDR3 DNA follows: TGTGCCAGCAGCCAAGGCCTAGCGGGAGGGGTTTGGTCCTACAATGAGCAGTTCTTC.

Many counts were recorded for this clonotype. The chain uses TRBV12-3 or TRBV12-4 and TRBJ1-1; D unclear. The CDR3 consists of 16 residues. V dropped 6 bases and J dropped 1 base, with 18 bases sitting between them. The CDR3 nucleotides read TGTGCCAGCAGGACTGGAGACTTATACAGGAACACTGAAGCTTTCTTT. It translates to CASRTGDLYRNTEAFF.

The V call is TRBV12-3 or TRBV12-4, the J call TRBJ2-7; 7 nucleotides align to TRBD1. J lost 7 bases, V lost 6 bases, and 9 bases had no gene match. The CDR3 is 13 amino acids. CDR3 DNA: TGTGCCAGCAGGAGACAGGGCTTGGGGGAGCAGTACTTC. It yields the protein CASRRQGLGEQYF.

The chain uses TRBV2 and TRBJ2-3; 8 bases are shared with TRBD1. Germline V CDR1 and CDR2: SNHLY, FYNNEI. The CDR3 extends over 16 amino acids. Losses at the gene ends were 2 bases for V and 5 bases for J; bases not matched to a gene: 9. CDR3 nucleotides: TGTGCCAGCAGTGAATGGACAGGGACCCGGGGAGATACGCAGTATTTT. This sequence encodes CASSEWTGTRGDTQYF.